These T cell receptor beta chains were read from a single sample in a study of low-dose radiotherapy and immunotherapy resistance in tumors. TCRdb re-analysed the reads in MiXCR, keeping a single row per CDR3 protein. The sample holds about 50,000 distinct CDR3 sequences, 12% seen once. The specimen comprised PBMCs, sampled before treatment. These receptor sequences come from a female donor with ovarian cancer. The conserved cysteine and the conserved F or W are not part of the CDR3 here. Fields, in order: V gene, J gene, CDR3 protein.

v_call: TRBV12-3/TRBV12-4; j_call: TRBJ1-1; cdr3_aa: ASSFKGGTEAF
v_call: TRBV20-1; j_call: TRBJ1-2; cdr3_aa: SARDAPGQGDHGYT
v_call: TRBV30; j_call: TRBJ1-1; cdr3_aa: AVKGQNTEAF
v_call: TRBV19; j_call: TRBJ2-2; cdr3_aa: ATCDRERELF
v_call: TRBV27; j_call: TRBJ2-1; cdr3_aa: ASSWGPYNEQF
v_call: TRBV20-1; j_call: TRBJ2-5; cdr3_aa: SAVRDSTPKTQY
v_call: TRBV6-1; j_call: TRBJ1-2; cdr3_aa: ASSANRGTGYGYT
v_call: TRBV3-1; j_call: TRBJ1-3; cdr3_aa: ASSQGVAGNTIY
v_call: TRBV2; j_call: TRBJ2-5; cdr3_aa: ASSENPLVQETQY
v_call: TRBV7-7; j_call: TRBJ1-3; cdr3_aa: ASSPGGGNTIY
v_call: TRBV2; j_call: TRBJ1-5; cdr3_aa: ASKQGALQPQH
v_call: TRBV5-1; j_call: TRBJ1-1; cdr3_aa: ASSTTGVGTEAF
v_call: TRBV5-4; j_call: TRBJ2-7; cdr3_aa: ASSRRGSYEQY
v_call: TRBV12-3/TRBV12-4; j_call: TRBJ2-2; cdr3_aa: ASTPETGELF
v_call: TRBV4-2; j_call: TRBJ1-5; cdr3_aa: ASSQDRDRNLNQPQH
v_call: TRBV5-1; j_call: TRBJ2-7; cdr3_aa: ASSGALYEQY
v_call: TRBV19; j_call: TRBJ2-3; cdr3_aa: ASSIRPRNTDTQY
v_call: TRBV5-4; j_call: TRBJ2-2; cdr3_aa: ASSLSRYLNTGELF
v_call: TRBV9; j_call: TRBJ2-1; cdr3_aa: ASSVGSPSYNEQF
v_call: TRBV4-1; j_call: TRBJ2-7; cdr3_aa: ASNPSGNSYEQY
v_call: TRBV5-6; j_call: TRBJ2-2; cdr3_aa: ASSLHRQAGTTTGELF
v_call: TRBV12-3/TRBV12-4; j_call: TRBJ1-5; cdr3_aa: ASSLIFSGDQPQH
v_call: TRBV6-4; j_call: TRBJ2-1; cdr3_aa: ASSDSSGSYNEQF
v_call: TRBV24-1; j_call: TRBJ2-5; cdr3_aa: ATSDSGTDVKETQY
v_call: TRBV5-1; j_call: TRBJ2-5; cdr3_aa: ASSLSGTSGSETQY
v_call: TRBV5-1; j_call: TRBJ1-1; cdr3_aa: ASSLVQGATKEAF
v_call: TRBV27; j_call: TRBJ2-3; cdr3_aa: ASSYLIVSGGYTDTQY
v_call: TRBV29-1; j_call: TRBJ1-4; cdr3_aa: SVDTGFNEKLF
v_call: TRBV7-9; j_call: TRBJ2-1; cdr3_aa: ASSPGLNYNEQF
v_call: TRBV7-3; j_call: TRBJ2-3; cdr3_aa: ASSFDSTDTQY
v_call: TRBV5-1; j_call: TRBJ2-3; cdr3_aa: ASSYRGTGGTDTQY
v_call: TRBV6-8; j_call: TRBJ2-7; cdr3_aa: ASSYAGQGYEQY
v_call: TRBV18; j_call: TRBJ2-7; cdr3_aa: ASSPTIVSPYEQY